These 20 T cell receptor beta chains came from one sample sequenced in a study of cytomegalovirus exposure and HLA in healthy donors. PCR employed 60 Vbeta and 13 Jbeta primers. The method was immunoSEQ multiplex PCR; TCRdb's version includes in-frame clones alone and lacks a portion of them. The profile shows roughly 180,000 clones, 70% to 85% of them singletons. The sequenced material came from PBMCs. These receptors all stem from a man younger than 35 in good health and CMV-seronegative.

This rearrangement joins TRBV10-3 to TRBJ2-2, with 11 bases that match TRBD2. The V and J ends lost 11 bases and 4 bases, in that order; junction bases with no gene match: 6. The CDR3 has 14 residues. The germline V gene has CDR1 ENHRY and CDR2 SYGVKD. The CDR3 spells CAVAGTSGTGELFF. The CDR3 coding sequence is TGTGCCGTCGCCGGGACTAGCGGCACCGGGGAGCTGTTTTTT.

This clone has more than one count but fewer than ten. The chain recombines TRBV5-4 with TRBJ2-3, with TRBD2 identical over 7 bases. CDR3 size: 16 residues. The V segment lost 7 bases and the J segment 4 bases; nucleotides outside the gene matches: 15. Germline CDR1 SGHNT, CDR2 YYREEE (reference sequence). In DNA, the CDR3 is TGTGCCAGCGTCATGGATCCGAGCGGGGTCTCAGATACGCAGTATTTT. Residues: CASVMDPSGVSDTQYF.

The CDR3 DNA is TGTGCCTGGAGTCCCGGACAGGGTCGTGAAAAACTGTTTTTT. Amino acids: CAWSPGQGREKLFF. This chain links TRBV30 with TRBJ1-4; 8 nucleotides align to TRBD1. From germline, CDR1 is GTSNPN and CDR2 SVGIG (reference sequence). The CDR3 length is 14 residues. V shed 2 bases and J 7 bases; nucleotides not matched to a gene: 6. The full variable domain, in which reference TRBV30 and TRBJ1-4 provide the parts outside the CDR3, is SQTIHQWPATLVQPVGSPLSLECTVEGTSNPNLYWYRQAAGRGLQLLFYSVGIGQISSEVPQNLSASRPQDRQFILSSKKLLLSDSGFYLCAWSPGQGREKLFFGSGTQLSVL.

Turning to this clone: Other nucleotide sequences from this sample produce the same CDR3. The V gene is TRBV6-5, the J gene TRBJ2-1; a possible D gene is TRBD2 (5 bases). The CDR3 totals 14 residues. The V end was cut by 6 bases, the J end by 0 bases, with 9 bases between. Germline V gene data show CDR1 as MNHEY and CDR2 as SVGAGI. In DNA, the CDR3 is TGTGCCAGCAGGACTACGATCTCCTACAATGAGCAGTTCTTC. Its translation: CASRTTISYNEQFF.

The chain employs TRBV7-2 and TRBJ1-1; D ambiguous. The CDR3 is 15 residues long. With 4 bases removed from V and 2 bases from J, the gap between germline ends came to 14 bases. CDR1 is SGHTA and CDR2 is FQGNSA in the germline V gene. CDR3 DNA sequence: TGTGCCAGCAGCTGGGCGCTGGATTCCAACACTGAAGCTTTCTTT. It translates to CASSWALDSNTEAFF. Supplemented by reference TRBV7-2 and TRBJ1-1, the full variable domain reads GAGVSQSPSNKVTEKGKDVELRCDPISGHTALYWYRQSLGQGLEFLIYFQGNSAPDKSGLPSDRFSAERTGGSVSTLTIQRTQQEDSAVYLCASSWALDSNTEAFFGQGTRLTVV.

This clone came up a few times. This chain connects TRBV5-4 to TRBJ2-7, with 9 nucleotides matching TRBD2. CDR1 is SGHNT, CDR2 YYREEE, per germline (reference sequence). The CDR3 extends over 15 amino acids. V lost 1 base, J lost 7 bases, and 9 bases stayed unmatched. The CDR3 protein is CASSLTSLAGREQYF. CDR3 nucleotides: TGTGCCAGCAGCTTGACTTCCCTAGCGGGGCGGGAGCAGTACTTC. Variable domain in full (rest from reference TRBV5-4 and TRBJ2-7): ETGVTQSPTHLIKTRGQQVTLRCSSQSGHNTVSWYQQALGQGPQFIFQYYREEENGRGNFPPRFSGLQFPNYSSELNVNALELDDSALYLCASSLTSLAGREQYFGPGTRLTVT.

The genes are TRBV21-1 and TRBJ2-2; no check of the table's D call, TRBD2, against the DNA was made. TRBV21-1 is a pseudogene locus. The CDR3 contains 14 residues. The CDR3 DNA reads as TGTGCCAGCCTGGGGGGAAGCGGGACCGGGGAGCTGTTTTTT. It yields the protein CASLGGSGTGELFF.

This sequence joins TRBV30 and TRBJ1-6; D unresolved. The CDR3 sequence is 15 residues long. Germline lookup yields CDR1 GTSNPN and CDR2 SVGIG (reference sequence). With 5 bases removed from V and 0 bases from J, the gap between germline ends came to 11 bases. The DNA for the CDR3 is TGTGCCTGGGGCCCTCCTAGCTCCTATAATTCACCCCTCCACTTT. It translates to CAWGPPSSYNSPLHF.

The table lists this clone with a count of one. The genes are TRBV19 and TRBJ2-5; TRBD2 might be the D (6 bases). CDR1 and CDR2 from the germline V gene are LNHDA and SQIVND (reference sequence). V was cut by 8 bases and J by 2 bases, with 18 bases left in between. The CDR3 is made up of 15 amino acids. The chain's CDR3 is CASSVSGGWQETQYF. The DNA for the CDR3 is TGTGCCAGTTCAGTGTCAGGAGGGTGGCAAGAGACCCAGTACTTC. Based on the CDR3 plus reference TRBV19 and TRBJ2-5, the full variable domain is DGGITQSPKYLFRKEGQNVTLSCEQNLNHDAMYWYRQDPGQGLRLIYYSQIVNDFQKGDIAEGYSVSREKKESFPLTVTSAQKNPTAFYLCASSVSGGWQETQYFGPGTRLLVL.

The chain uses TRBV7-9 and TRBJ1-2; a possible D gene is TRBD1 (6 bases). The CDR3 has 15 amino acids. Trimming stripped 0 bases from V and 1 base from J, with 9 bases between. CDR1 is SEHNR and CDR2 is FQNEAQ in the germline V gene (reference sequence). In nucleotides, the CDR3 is TGTGCCAGCAGCTTAGCAGGGACACTTAACTATGGCTACACCTTC. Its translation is CASSLAGTLNYGYTF.

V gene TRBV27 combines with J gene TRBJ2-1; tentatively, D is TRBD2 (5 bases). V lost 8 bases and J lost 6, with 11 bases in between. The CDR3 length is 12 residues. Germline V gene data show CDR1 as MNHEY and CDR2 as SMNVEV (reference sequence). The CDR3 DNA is TGTGCCAGCCGAGGGCTTTTCAATGAGCAGTTCTTC. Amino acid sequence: CASRGLFNEQFF.

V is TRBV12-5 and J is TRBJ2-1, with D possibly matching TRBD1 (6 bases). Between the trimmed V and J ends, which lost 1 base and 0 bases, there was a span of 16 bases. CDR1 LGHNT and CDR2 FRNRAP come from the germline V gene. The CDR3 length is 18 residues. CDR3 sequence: CASGLGTGSTYSYNEQFF. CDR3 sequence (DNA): TGTGCTAGTGGTTTGGGTACAGGGTCCACTTACTCCTACAATGAGCAGTTCTTC.

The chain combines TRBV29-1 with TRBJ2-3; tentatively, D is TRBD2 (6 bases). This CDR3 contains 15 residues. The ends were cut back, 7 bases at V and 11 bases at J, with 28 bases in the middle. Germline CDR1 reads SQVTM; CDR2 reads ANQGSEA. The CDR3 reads CSATSSDHLWLGQYF. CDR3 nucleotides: TGCAGCGCAACCTCTAGCGACCATCTCTGGCTGGGGCAGTATTTT.

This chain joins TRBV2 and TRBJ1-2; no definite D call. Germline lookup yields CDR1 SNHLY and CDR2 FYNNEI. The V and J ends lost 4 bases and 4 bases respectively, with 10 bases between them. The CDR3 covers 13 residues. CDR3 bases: TGTGCCAGCAGTGTACTCCGGGGCTATGGCTACACCTTC. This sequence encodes CASSVLRGYGYTF. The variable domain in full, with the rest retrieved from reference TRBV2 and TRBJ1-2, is EPEVTQTPSHQVTQMGQEVILRCVPISNHLYFYWYRQILGQKVEFLVSFYNNEISEKSEIFDDQFSVERPDGSNFTLKIRSTKLEDSAMYFCASSVLRGYGYTFGSGTRLTVV.

The CDR3 here is CASSDNSFLNEKLFF. CDR3 coding DNA: TGTGCCAGCAGTGACAACAGCTTTCTCAATGAAAAACTGTTTTTT. The V gene is TRBV25-1, the J gene TRBJ1-4; D is uncertain. Germline CDR1 MGHDK, CDR2 SYGVNS. The V and J ends lost 3 bases and 5 bases respectively, with 13 bases between them. This CDR3 spans 15 amino acids.

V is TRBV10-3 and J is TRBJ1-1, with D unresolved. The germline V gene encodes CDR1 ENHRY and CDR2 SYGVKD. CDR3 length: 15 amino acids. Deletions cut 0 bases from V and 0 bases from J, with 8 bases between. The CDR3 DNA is TGTGCCATCAGTGAGTCGATTACGGTGAACACTGAAGCTTTCTTT. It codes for CAISESITVNTEAFF.

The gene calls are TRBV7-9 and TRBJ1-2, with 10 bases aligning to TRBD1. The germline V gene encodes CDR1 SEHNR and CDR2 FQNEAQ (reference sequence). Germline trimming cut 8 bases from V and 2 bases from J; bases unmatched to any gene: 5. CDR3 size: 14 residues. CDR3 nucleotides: TGTGCCAGCCGGAGGGGACAGGGGAACTATGGCTACACCTTC. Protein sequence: CASRRGQGNYGYTF.

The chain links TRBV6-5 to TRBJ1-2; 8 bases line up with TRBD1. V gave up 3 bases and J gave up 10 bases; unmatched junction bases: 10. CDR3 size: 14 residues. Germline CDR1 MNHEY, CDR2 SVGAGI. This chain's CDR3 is CASSYGVGQGSYTF. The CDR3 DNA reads TGTGCCAGCAGTTATGGTGTAGGACAGGGCTCCTACACCTTC.

The CDR3 spells CASSVLLGHEQYF. The CDR3 nucleotides are TGTGCCAGCAGTGTACTGTTGGGCCACGAGCAGTACTTC. V usage is TRBV6-4 and J usage is TRBJ2-7, with D unresolved. Trimming removed 4 bases from V and 5 bases from J, with 12 bases in between. Germline loops: CDR1 MRHNA, CDR2 SNTAGT. This CDR3 has 13 residues.

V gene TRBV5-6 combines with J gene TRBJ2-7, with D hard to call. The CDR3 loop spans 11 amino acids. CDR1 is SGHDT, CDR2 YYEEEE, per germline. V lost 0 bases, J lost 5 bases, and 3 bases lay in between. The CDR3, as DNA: TGTGCCAGCAGCTTGGCCGACGAGCAGTACTTC. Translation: CASSLADEQYF.